One sample yielded the 25 T cell receptor beta chains listed below, sequenced in a study of blood T cell repertoires in COVID-19. Only in-frame clones appear in the TCRdb table, and some are missing; sequencing was by immunoSEQ multiplex PCR. The sample holds about 69,000 clones, roughly 80% seen once. The sequencing input was peripheral blood. The receptors derive from a woman of 80 years or more with acute or convalescent COVID-19.

The CDR3 nucleotides are TGTGCCACCGAGCGGGGGCCGGGCACTGAAGCTTTCTTT. Translating gives CATERGPGTEAFF. V usage is TRBV6-5 and J usage is TRBJ1-1, with D perhaps TRBD1 (6 bases). Germline CDR1 and CDR2: MNHEY and SVGAGI. This CDR3 has 13 residues. V lost 10 bases and J lost 4, with 16 bases in between.

V usage is TRBV27 and J usage is TRBJ2-2, with 15 bases aligning to TRBD2. This CDR3 has 18 amino acids. V shed 2 bases, J shed 0 bases, and the junction held 1 base outside the gene matches. Germline V CDR1 and CDR2: MNHEY, SMNVEV (reference sequence). CDR3 DNA: TGTGCCAGCAGTTTAAGGACTAGCGGGGGGGCGAACACCGGGGAGCTGTTTTTT. It codes for CASSLRTSGGANTGELFF.

The rearrangement uses TRBV3-1 (or the pseudogene TRBV3-2) and TRBJ2-3, with D tentatively TRBD2 (5 bases). There are 14 residues in the CDR3. Germline V gene sequence: CDR1 LGHDT, CDR2 YNNKEL (reference sequence). Trimming cost V 4 bases and J 3 bases, with 11 bases left between them. CDR3 sequence (DNA): TGTGCCAGCAGCCGTGAGGGTCTGACAGATACGCAGTATTTT. Amino acids: CASSREGLTDTQYF.

This clone was seen a handful of times. The V and J genes are TRBV14 and TRBJ1-6; no firm D call. The V gene's germline CDR1 is SGHDN and CDR2 FVKESK. The CDR3 covers 15 residues. V lost 0 bases to trimming and J lost 9 bases, with 12 bases between them. The CDR3 sequence: CASSQEAVYSSPLHF. The CDR3 DNA is TGTGCCAGCAGCCAAGAGGCAGTATACAGTTCACCCCTCCACTTT.

J is TRBJ2-1 and V is TRBV4-1; D is undetermined. Germline V gene lookup returns CDR1 MGHRA and CDR2 YSYEKL. This CDR3 is built from 14 residues. Trimming took 4 bases from V and 7 from J, leaving 14 bases between them. In nucleotides, the CDR3 is TGCGCCAGCAGCCCGTCTCAGGTTAGGAATGAGCAGTTCTTC. It encodes CASSPSQVRNEQFF.

The chain has TRBV28 and TRBJ1-5; D gene uncertain. This CDR3 region has 13 residues. V lost 4 bases, J lost 3 bases, and 7 bases lay in between. CDR1 is MDHEN and CDR2 is SYDVKM in the germline V gene. In DNA, the CDR3 is TGTGCCAGCAGTTCTACCCTCAATCAGCCCCAGCATTTT. Its translation is CASSSTLNQPQHF. Complete variable domain (other parts from reference TRBV28 and TRBJ1-5): DVKVTQSSRYLVKRTGEKVFLECVQDMDHENMFWYRQDPGLGLRLIYFSYDVKMKEKGDIPEGYSVSREKKERFSLILESASTNQTSMYLCASSSTLNQPQHFGDGTRLSIL.

This chain links TRBV19 with TRBJ2-2; D may be TRBD2 (6 bases). CDR3 length: 15 residues. The V end lost 2 bases, the J end lost 2 bases, and 9 bases lay between the germline ends. Looked up from germline, CDR1 is LNHDA and CDR2 is SQIVND (reference sequence). The CDR3 reads CASSILAVNTGELFF. For the CDR3, the DNA is TGTGCCAGTAGTATATTAGCGGTTAACACCGGGGAGCTGTTTTTT.

V and J are TRBV11-2 and TRBJ1-2, with 9 bases that match TRBD1. V dropped 4 bases and J dropped 5; count of bases not matched to a gene: 11. The CDR3 is 16 amino acids. Germline lookup yields CDR1 SGHAT and CDR2 FQNNGV. The CDR3 is CASSSGTGSSRYGYTF. As DNA, the CDR3 is TGTGCCAGCAGCTCCGGGACAGGGTCTTCTCGGTATGGCTACACCTTC.

The chain recombines TRBV9 with TRBJ2-1; possibly TRBD1 for D (5 bases). CDR1 is SGDLS and CDR2 is YYNGEE in the germline V gene. The CDR3 is made up of 15 amino acids. Trimming cost V 0 bases and J 8 bases, with 15 bases left between them. CDR3 DNA sequence: TGTGCCAGCAGCGTAGGGCTAGGGGTGTACCATGAGCAGTTCTTC. Translated: CASSVGLGVYHEQFF.

In nucleotides, the CDR3 is TGTGCCAGCGGTCCGGACACGGATTCACCCCTCCACTTT. Translation: CASGPDTDSPLHF. The chain is built from TRBV6-5 and TRBJ1-6; tentative D call: TRBD1 (5 bases). CDR3 length equals 13 residues. CDR1 is MNHEY, CDR2 SVGAGI, per germline. V lost 8 bases to trimming and J lost 8 bases, with 13 bases between them.

The chain carries TRBV7-2 and TRBJ1-1; TRBD1 matches 7 bases. Germline V CDR1 and CDR2: SGHTA, FQGNSA. CDR3 length: 17 amino acids. The J segment lost 3 bases and the V segment lost 4 bases, leaving 14 bases of the junction unmatched. The CDR3 is CASSSSATGWRYTEAFF. CDR3 DNA sequence: TGTGCCAGCAGCTCAAGTGCGACAGGGTGGAGGTACACTGAAGCTTTCTTT.

The chain employs TRBV5-1 and TRBJ1-2; 7 bases match TRBD1. V gave up 0 bases and J gave up 4 bases; unmatched junction bases: 3. Looked up from germline, CDR1 is SGHRS and CDR2 is YFSETQ. CDR3 size: 14 residues. The chain's CDR3 is CASSLVGQSYGYTF. The CDR3 DNA is TGCGCCAGCAGCTTGGTGGGACAGAGCTATGGCTACACCTTC.

The chain couples TRBV5-4 to TRBJ2-3, with D perhaps matching TRBD1 (6 bases). V was pared by 4 bases and J by 1 base, with 25 bases between. CDR1 is SGHNT, CDR2 YYREEE, per germline (reference sequence). This CDR3 has 19 residues. The CDR3 is CASSPPGRRGSEGTDTQYF. The CDR3 DNA sequence: TGTGCCAGCAGCCCCCCGGGACGAAGGGGGTCGGAGGGCACAGATACGCAGTATTTT.

The gene calls are TRBV23-1 and TRBJ1-2; no reliable D call. TRBV23-1 is annotated as an ORF whose role is uncertain. The CDR3 has 13 residues. The V and J ends lost 4 bases and 8 bases respectively, with 14 bases between them. CDR3 in DNA: TGCGCCAGCAGTCTCTCGGAGGCGCGCGGCTACACCTTC. Translating it yields CASSLSEARGYTF.

CDR3 nucleotides: TGTGCCAGCAGTGAAGGGACAACCCTCTCTGGAAACACCATATATTTT. This encodes CASSEGTTLSGNTIYF. This chain joins TRBV6-1 and TRBJ1-3; D is perhaps TRBD1 (5 bases). From germline, CDR1 is MNHNS and CDR2 SASEGT. The length of the CDR3 is 16 residues. Trimming took off 1 base at V and 0 bases at J, with 10 bases between the two ends.

V is TRBV30 and J is TRBJ1-6; D is uncertain. In germline, CDR1 is GTSNPN, CDR2 SVGIG (reference sequence). CDR3 length equals 14 residues. The V gene lost 2 bases and the J gene lost 8 bases, with 13 bases spanning the gap. Written as DNA, the CDR3 is TGTGCCTGGAGTAAGACCCTCGGGGATTCACCCCTCCACTTT. It translates to CAWSKTLGDSPLHF.

The chain has TRBV10-3 and TRBJ1-1, with 10 bases aligning to TRBD1. Trimming cost V 6 bases and J 5 bases; bases outside gene matches: 12. This CDR3 region has 16 residues. Germline V CDR1 and CDR2: ENHRY, SYGVKD. Here the CDR3 reads CAIREASRDRGTEAFF. Written as DNA, the CDR3 is TGTGCCATCAGAGAAGCATCCCGGGACAGGGGTACTGAAGCTTTCTTT.

The chain is built from TRBV5-6 and TRBJ1-1, with D tentatively TRBD1 (6 bases). The length of the CDR3 is 15 residues. Germline CDR1 SGHDT, CDR2 YYEEEE. The V end lost 2 bases, the J end lost 1 base, and 12 bases lay between the germline ends. The CDR3 protein is CASSFPTGTNTEAFF. As DNA, the CDR3 is TGTGCCAGCAGCTTCCCGACAGGAACGAACACTGAAGCTTTCTTT.

This clone was recorded once. The genes are TRBV29-1 and TRBJ2-7, with a possible D match to TRBD1 (6 bases). Germline V gives CDR1 SQVTM, CDR2 ANQGSEA. The CDR3 consists of 13 residues. V lost 5 bases and J 1 base, leaving 12 bases between the germline ends. CDR3 loop: CSVSSTGSYEQYF. The CDR3, as DNA: TGCAGCGTTAGTAGTACAGGGTCCTACGAGCAGTACTTC.

The V and J genes are TRBV4-1 and TRBJ1-3; D not resolved. Germline V gives CDR1 MGHRA, CDR2 YSYEKL. With 1 base removed from V and 0 bases from J, the gap between germline ends came to 10 bases. This CDR3 has 16 residues. The CDR3 sequence: CASSQAGRDSGNTIYF. In DNA form, the CDR3 reads TGCGCCAGCAGCCAAGCAGGCCGGGACTCTGGAAACACCATATATTTT.

This rearrangement joins TRBV11-2 to TRBJ1-6; D not certain. The CDR3 spans 13 residues. Trimming took 0 bases from V and 8 from J, leaving 5 bases between them. Germline V gives CDR1 SGHAT, CDR2 FQNNGV. The DNA of the CDR3 is TGTGCCAGCAGCTTAGATCGGGATTCACCCCTCCACTTT. Protein: CASSLDRDSPLHF.

This clone came up a few times. The sample holds other DNA sequences that translate to the same CDR3. The V gene is TRBV15, the J gene TRBJ1-2; no firm D call. Germline V gene lookup returns CDR1 LNHNV and CDR2 YYDKDF (reference sequence). This CDR3 has 14 amino acids. V was clipped by 1 base and J by 4 bases, with 10 bases between them. In DNA form, the CDR3 reads TGTGCCACCAGCAGAGGGGAGGGATCCTATGGCTACACCTTC. It yields the protein CATSRGEGSYGYTF. Together with reference TRBV15 and TRBJ1-2, the CDR3 gives the full variable domain: DAMVIQNPRYQVTQFGKPVTLSCSQTLNHNVMYWYQQKSSQAPKLLFHYYDKDFNNEADTPDNFQSRRPNTSFCFLDIRSPGLGDTAMYLCATSRGEGSYGYTFGSGTRLTVV.

The chain recombines TRBV15 with TRBJ1-4, with 10 bases that match TRBD1. This CDR3 has 15 amino acids. Trimming cost V 0 bases and J 7 bases; bases outside gene matches: 2. Germline V lookup: CDR1 LNHNV, CDR2 YYDKDF (reference sequence). The CDR3 reads CATSRDRTGGEKLFF. CDR3 sequence (DNA): TGTGCCACCAGCAGAGATCGGACAGGGGGTGAAAAACTGTTTTTT.

V and J are TRBV10-2 and TRBJ2-3; 8 positions agree with TRBD2. CDR3 length: 15 residues. CDR1 and CDR2 from the germline V gene are WSHSY and SAAADI. The V gene end was trimmed by 6 bases and the J gene end by 1 base; junction bases not matched to a gene: 6. CDR3 sequence (DNA): TGCGCCAGCAGGAACAGCGGGGGCCGCACAGATACGCAGTATTTT. It translates to CASRNSGGRTDTQYF.

The V call is TRBV20-1, the J call TRBJ2-7, with D unclear. V lost 3 bases to trimming and J lost 3 bases, with 6 bases between them. The length of the CDR3 is 11 residues. Per the germline V gene, CDR1 is DFQATT and CDR2 is SNEGSKA (reference sequence). The CDR3: CSASGSYEQYF. The CDR3 DNA follows: TGCAGTGCTAGTGGCAGCTACGAGCAGTACTTC.